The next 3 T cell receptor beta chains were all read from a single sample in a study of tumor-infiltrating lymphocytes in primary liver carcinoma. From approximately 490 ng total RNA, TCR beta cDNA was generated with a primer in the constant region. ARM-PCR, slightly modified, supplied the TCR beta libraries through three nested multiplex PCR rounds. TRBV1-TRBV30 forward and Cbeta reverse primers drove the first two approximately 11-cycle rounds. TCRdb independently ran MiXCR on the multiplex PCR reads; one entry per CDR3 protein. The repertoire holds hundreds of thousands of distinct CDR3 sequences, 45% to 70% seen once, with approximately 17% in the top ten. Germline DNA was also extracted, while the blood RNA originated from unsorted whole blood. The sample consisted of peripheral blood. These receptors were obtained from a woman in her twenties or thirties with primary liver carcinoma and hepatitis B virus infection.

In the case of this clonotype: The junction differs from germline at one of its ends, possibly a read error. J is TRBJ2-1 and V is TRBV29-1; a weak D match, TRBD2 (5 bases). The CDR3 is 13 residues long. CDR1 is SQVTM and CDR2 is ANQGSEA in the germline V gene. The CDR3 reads CSAAQDASNEQFF. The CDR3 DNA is TGTAGCGCCGCCCAGGATGCTTCGAATGAGCAGTTCTTC.

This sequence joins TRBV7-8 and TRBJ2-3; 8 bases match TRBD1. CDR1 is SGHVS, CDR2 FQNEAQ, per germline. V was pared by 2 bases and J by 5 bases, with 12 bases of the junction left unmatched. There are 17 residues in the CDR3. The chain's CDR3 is CASSLSRQGSTGDTQYF. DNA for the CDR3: TGTGCCAGCAGCTTATCCCGACAGGGGTCGACTGGAGATACGCAGTATTTT.

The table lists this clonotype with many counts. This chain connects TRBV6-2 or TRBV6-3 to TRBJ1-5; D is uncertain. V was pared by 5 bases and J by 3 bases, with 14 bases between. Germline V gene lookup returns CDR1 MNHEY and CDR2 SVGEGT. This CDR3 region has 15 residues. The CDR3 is CASSALGKNNQPQHF. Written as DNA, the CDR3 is TGTGCCAGCAGTGCACTCGGGAAAAACAATCAGCCCCAGCATTTT.